Each of the 22 T cell receptor beta chains below was sequenced from the same sample in a study of beta chain features in type 1 diabetes. Study-level findings and limits: Type 1 diabetes patients had moderately but significantly shorter TCRB CDR3s in all four CD4+ subsets.

No antigens are known for them. Since all of the isolated RNA was reverse transcribed, expressed TCRB transcripts were what got sequenced. The protocol was immunoSEQ multiplex PCR, while the TCRdb copy is restricted to in-frame clones and leaves out a portion. The table includes approximately 360,000 clones, around 12% detected once. Sequences were obtained from naive CD4+ T cells from blood. These receptors all come from a woman under 30 with type 1 diabetes.

V usage is TRBV29-1 and J usage is TRBJ1-2, with D maybe TRBD1 (6 bases). Looked up from germline, CDR1 is SQVTM and CDR2 is ANQGSEA. Trimming left V 6 bases short and J 7 bases short, with 18 bases between. This CDR3 is 13 amino acids long. CDR3 DNA sequence: TGCAGCGTCACCGGGGGGCGAACTACTGGCTACACCTTC. This codes for CSVTGGRTTGYTF.

The V gene is TRBV11-3, the J gene TRBJ1-1; 11 bases agree with TRBD1. Germline lookup yields CDR1 SGHNT and CDR2 YENEEA. Germline trimming cut 5 bases from V and 2 bases from J; bases unmatched to any gene: 4. There are 15 residues in the CDR3. The CDR3 DNA reads TGTGCCAGCAGCGGACAGGGGGCGGTAAACACTGAAGCTTTCTTT. This codes for CASSGQGAVNTEAFF.

CDR3 sequence (DNA): TGTGCCAGCAGCCCCCGTATCACTAGCTCCTACGAGCAGTACTTC. Amino acid sequence: CASSPRITSSYEQYF. The chain couples TRBV7-2 to TRBJ2-7, with D perhaps TRBD2 (5 bases). Germline CDR1 and CDR2: SGHTA and FQGNSA. The ends were cut back, 5 bases at V and 0 bases at J, with 14 bases in the middle. This CDR3 has 15 residues. Filled out from reference TRBV7-2 and TRBJ2-7, the complete variable domain reads GAGVSQSPSNKVTEKGKDVELRCDPISGHTALYWYRQSLGQGLEFLIYFQGNSAPDKSGLPSDRFSAERTGGSVSTLTIQRTQQEDSAVYLCASSPRITSSYEQYFGPGTRLTVT.

The DNA of the CDR3 is TGTGCCAGCGGAAATTGGGGCTCCGGAAACACCATATATTTT. This sequence encodes CASGNWGSGNTIYF. The chain employs TRBV6-6 and TRBJ1-3; a possible D gene is TRBD1 (5 bases). CDR1 and CDR2 from the germline V gene are MNHNY and SVGAGI (reference sequence). V was cut by 8 bases and J by 4 bases, with 15 bases left in between. The CDR3 runs 14 residues.

The CDR3 bases are TGTGCCCTACAGGGGGTCCTTGGCTACACCTTC. This sequence encodes CALQGVLGYTF. The gene calls are TRBV28 and TRBJ1-2; TRBD1 agrees at 8 bases. The CDR3 is 11 amino acids. CDR1 is MDHEN and CDR2 is SYDVKM in the germline V gene. With 11 bases clipped from V and 7 bases from J, the junction kept 6 bases outside the gene matches.

The DNA for the CDR3 is TGTGCCAGCAGTCGCCAGGGTCTATACGAGCAGTACTTC. Translated: CASSRQGLYEQYF. This chain uses TRBV25-1 with TRBJ2-7; a weak D match, TRBD1 (5 bases). V was shortened by 5 bases and J by 4 bases, with 12 bases between the two germline ends. CDR3 length: 13 amino acids. Germline CDR1 reads MGHDK; CDR2 reads SYGVNS.

This clone was seen a few times. The chain links TRBV6-1 to TRBJ1-2; D remains ambiguous. Germline V gives CDR1 MNHNS, CDR2 SASEGT. This CDR3 has 13 residues. The ends were cut back, 0 bases at V and 8 bases at J, with 10 bases in the middle. The CDR3 region has the DNA TGTGCCAGCAGTGAAGCGGCGGTACGGGGCTACACCTTC. It codes for CASSEAAVRGYTF.

V usage is TRBV7-2 and J usage is TRBJ2-3; TRBD2 aligns across 7 bases. The CDR3 is made up of 15 amino acids. V was clipped by 9 bases and J by 1 base; unmatched bases: 10. Looked up from germline, CDR1 is SGHTA and CDR2 is FQGNSA. The CDR3, as DNA: TGTGCCAGTACCGGGAGGCGGGATGGCACAGATACGCAGTATTTT. Protein product: CASTGRRDGTDTQYF. The entire variable domain, with the rest obtained from reference TRBV7-2 and TRBJ2-3, is as follows: GAGVSQSPSNKVTEKGKDVELRCDPISGHTALYWYRQSLGQGLEFLIYFQGNSAPDKSGLPSDRFSAERTGGSVSTLTIQRTQQEDSAVYLCASTGRRDGTDTQYFGPGTRLTVL.

The sample holds a few counts of this clone. For the CDR3, the DNA is TGTGCCAGCAGCCCGTCACTCGGGAACACTGAAGCTTTCTTT. This translates into CASSPSLGNTEAFF. The chain has TRBV11-1 and TRBJ1-1; D is unresolved. V was clipped by 5 bases and J by 1 base, with 11 bases between them. CDR1 SGHAT and CDR2 FQDESV come from the germline V gene (reference sequence). The CDR3 has 14 residues.

The chain employs TRBV4-1 and TRBJ2-7; tentatively, D is TRBD2 (6 bases). Deletions cut 5 bases from V and 3 bases from J, with 17 bases between. This CDR3 has 15 amino acids. Per the germline V gene, CDR1 is MGHRA and CDR2 is YSYEKL. The CDR3 nucleotides read TGCGCCAGCAGCAAGCAGGGTGGTAGCGGCTACGAGCAGTACTTC. The encoded protein is CASSKQGGSGYEQYF.

This clone has a handful of counts. This sequence joins TRBV5-1 and TRBJ1-2; 7 bases match TRBD1. The CDR3 extends over 15 amino acids. Germline V gene sequence: CDR1 SGHRS, CDR2 YFSETQ. V was clipped by 4 bases and J by 1 base; unmatched bases: 7. CDR3 sequence reads: CASSRMDRINYGYTF. CDR3 in DNA: TGCGCCAGCAGCCGGATGGACAGGATTAACTATGGCTACACCTTC. The full variable domain, its missing parts supplied by reference TRBV5-1 and TRBJ1-2, is KAGVTQTPRYLIKTRGQQVTLSCSPISGHRSVSWYQQTPGQGLQFLFEYFSETQRNKGNFPGRFSGRQFSNSRSEMNVSTLELGDSALYLCASSRMDRINYGYTFGSGTRLTVV.

The V and J genes are TRBV2 and TRBJ2-7; D may be TRBD1 (6 bases). V was pared by 6 bases and J by 3 bases, with 12 bases between. The V gene's germline CDR1 is SNHLY and CDR2 FYNNEI. This CDR3 is 13 amino acids long. The CDR3, as DNA: TGTGCCAGCAGATCCGGGACATTCTACGAGCAGTACTTC. It codes for CASRSGTFYEQYF.

In this sample, this clone turned up a few times. This chain connects TRBV6-6 to TRBJ1-3; D unresolved. Germline V lookup: CDR1 MNHNY, CDR2 SVGAGI (reference sequence). V was cut by 1 base and J by 0 bases, with 7 bases left in between. The CDR3 runs 15 residues. This CDR3 is CASSYWAGSGNTIYF. CDR3 nucleotide sequence: TGTGCCAGCAGTTACTGGGCTGGCTCTGGAAACACCATATATTTT.

This chain uses TRBV5-1 with TRBJ2-1; 12 nucleotides agree with TRBD2. The V and J ends lost 0 bases and 8 bases, in that order; junction bases with no gene match: 6. Per the germline V gene, CDR1 is SGHRS and CDR2 is YFSETQ. The CDR3 spans 16 residues. CDR3 nucleotide sequence: TGCGCCAGCAGCTTGGATCTAGCGGGAGGGCTGGATGAGCAGTTCTTC. This sequence encodes CASSLDLAGGLDEQFF.

The chain recombines TRBV4-1 with TRBJ2-7; the D gene is possibly TRBD2 (5 bases). Germline V gives CDR1 MGHRA, CDR2 YSYEKL. This CDR3 contains 14 residues. V was trimmed by 0 bases and J by 3 bases, leaving 9 bases between them. CDR3 region: CASSQDSRGYEQYF. Written as DNA, the CDR3 is TGCGCCAGCAGCCAAGATTCCCGGGGCTACGAGCAGTACTTC.

The chain links TRBV7-2 to TRBJ2-1; no reliable D call. Trimming took 0 bases from V and 4 from J, leaving 7 bases between them. This CDR3 spans 14 amino acids. Per germline, CDR1 SGHTA and CDR2 FQGNSA. The CDR3 region is CASSLAQLYNEQFF. The CDR3 DNA reads as TGTGCCAGCAGCTTAGCGCAACTGTACAATGAGCAGTTCTTC.

This rearrangement joins TRBV18 to TRBJ2-2; TRBD1 might be the D (6 bases). Trimming stripped 6 bases from V and 2 bases from J, with 13 bases between. The germline CDR1 and CDR2 sequences are KGHSH and LQKENI. CDR3 length equals 15 residues. Here the CDR3 DNA reads TGTGCCAGCTCGATACGGGACATTAACACCGGGGAGCTGTTTTTT. The encoded protein is CASSIRDINTGELFF. Full variable domain (rest looked up from reference TRBV18 and TRBJ2-2): NAGVMQNPRHLVRRRGQEARLRCSPMKGHSHVYWYRQLPEEGLKFMVYLQKENIIDESGMPKERFSAEFPKEGPSILRIQQVVRGDSAAYFCASSIRDINTGELFFGEGSRLTVL.

V gene TRBV30 combines with J gene TRBJ2-5; 8 nucleotides match TRBD1. The ends lost 4 bases at V and 3 bases at J; junction bases unmatched: 4. This CDR3 has 13 residues. Germline V gives CDR1 GTSNPN, CDR2 SVGIG (reference sequence). In nucleotides, the CDR3 is TGTGCCTGGACAAGACAGGGGAAAGAGACCCAGTACTTC. It codes for CAWTRQGKETQYF. The variable domain in full, with the rest retrieved from reference TRBV30 and TRBJ2-5, is SQTIHQWPATLVQPVGSPLSLECTVEGTSNPNLYWYRQAAGRGLQLLFYSVGIGQISSEVPQNLSASRPQDRQFILSSKKLLLSDSGFYLCAWTRQGKETQYFGPGTRLLVL.

The genes are TRBV5-1 and TRBJ2-7, with 9 bases fitting TRBD1. Per the germline V gene, CDR1 is SGHRS and CDR2 is YFSETQ. CDR3 size: 14 residues. V shed 4 bases, J shed 5 bases, and the junction held 7 bases outside the gene matches. The CDR3 protein is CASSPGTGWDEQYF. The CDR3 coding sequence is TGCGCCAGCAGCCCGGGGACAGGGTGGGACGAGCAGTACTTC.

This clone was seen a few times. V is TRBV7-2 and J is TRBJ2-7; 9 bases fit TRBD2. The germline gives CDR1 SGHTA, CDR2 FQGNSA. Trimming took 1 base from V and 5 from J; bases not matched to a gene: 3. The CDR3 consists of 14 residues. The CDR3 loop reads CASSLGLAGHEQYF. CDR3 nucleotide sequence: TGTGCCAGCAGCTTAGGGCTAGCGGGGCACGAGCAGTACTTC.

The chain is built from TRBV18 and TRBJ2-7, with TRBD2 matching 7 bases. From germline, CDR1 is KGHSH and CDR2 LQKENI. The CDR3 runs to 15 residues. Trimming at V came to 6 bases and at J to 7 bases, leaving 15 bases not matched to a gene. The CDR3 coding sequence is TGTGCCAGCTCCCAACGGCGGGAGCCAGTCTGGGAGCAGTACTTC. Its protein product is CASSQRREPVWEQYF.

The gene calls are TRBV2 and TRBJ1-5; no definite D call. CDR1 SNHLY and CDR2 FYNNEI come from the germline V gene. The ends were cut back, 6 bases at V and 0 bases at J, with 9 bases in the middle. The CDR3 length is 14 residues. In DNA form, the CDR3 reads TGTGCCAGCAGGGAGTCCCTTAGCAATCAGCCCCAGCATTTT. Residues: CASRESLSNQPQHF.